A selection of T cell receptor beta chains follows, all from one sample in a study of blood T cell repertoires in COVID-19. The table came from immunoSEQ multiplex PCR; TCRdb's copy has only in-frame clones and leaves some out. The sample lists tens of thousands of clones; approximately 91% were seen once. Sequencing was performed on peripheral blood. The receptors derive from a woman aged 70-85 years with active COVID-19. The CDR3 runs from the conserved cysteine through the conserved F or W. D genes are given only for firm matches. A row's size may be missing; if present it is once, few, many or a size class.

NA,TRBV7-7,NA,13,TRBJ2-3,TGTGCTAGCAGCTTAATGGTAGAAGATACGCAGTATTTT,CASSLMVEDTQYF
NA,TRBV15,TRBD1,13,TRBJ1-5,TGTGCCACCAGCAGTAACAGGGGCCAGCCCCAGCATTTT,CATSSNRGQPQHF
NA,TRBV13,TRBD1,14,TRBJ2-1,TGTGCCAGCAGCCCCAGGGGGACCTACAATGAGCAGTTCTTC,CASSPRGTYNEQFF
NA,TRBV29-1,TRBD2,14,TRBJ2-1,TGCAGCGTTACTAGCGGGAGCTCCTACAATGAGCAGTTCTTC,CSVTSGSSYNEQFF
NA,TRBV20-1,NA,14,TRBJ1-1,TGCAGTGCCAGTCTCGGACAGAATAGAAATGAAGCTTTCTTT,CSASLGQNRNEAFF
NA,TRBV7-9,NA,16,TRBJ1-6,TGTGCCAGCAGCCTTCACGGGAACTCCTATAATTCACCCCTCCACTTT,CASSLHGNSYNSPLHF
few,TRBV18,NA,15,TRBJ2-3,TGTGCCAGCTCGCTAAAGACAGGTAGCACAGATACGCAGTATTTT,CASSLKTGSTDTQYF
NA,TRBV4-1,TRBD1,15,TRBJ1-2,TGCGCCAGCAGCCAAGACCCCGGGACAGACTATGGCTACACCTTC,CASSQDPGTDYGYTF
NA,TRBV7-2,NA,15,TRBJ2-5,TGTGCCAGCAGCTTAGCGGTAGGCAGGGTAGAGACCCAGTACTTC,CASSLAVGRVETQYF
NA,TRBV7-3,TRBD2,13,TRBJ2-5,TGTGCCAGCAGCTCTAGCGGGAGAGAGACCCAGTACTTC,CASSSSGRETQYF
NA,TRBV5-4,TRBD1,14,TRBJ1-2,TGTGCCAGCAGCGGAAGGACAGGGGGCTTTGGCTACACCTTC,CASSGRTGGFGYTF
NA,TRBV7-3,TRBD2,14,TRBJ2-1,TGTGCCAGCAGCACGACTAGCGGCTACAATGAGCAGTTCTTC,CASSTTSGYNEQFF
NA,TRBV24-1,TRBD1,16,TRBJ2-5,TGTGCCACCAGTGCCCACCCCAGACAGGGTCAGGAGACCCAGTACTTC,CATSAHPRQGQETQYF
NA,TRBV11-2,TRBD1,14,TRBJ2-7,TGTGCCAGCAGTAGCGAGGGACAGGGCTACGAGCAGTACTTC,CASSSEGQGYEQYF
NA,TRBV28,TRBD1,15,TRBJ1-2,TGTGCCAGCAGTCCTACCGGGACAGGGTTTTACGGCTACACCTTC,CASSPTGTGFYGYTF
NA,TRBV10-1,NA,14,TRBJ2-7,TGCGCCAGCAGTGCGACTACAGCCTCCAGCGAGCAGTACTTC,CASSATTASSEQYF
once,TRBV5-1,TRBD1,16,TRBJ2-1,TGCGCCAGCAGCCCAACGGGATGGGACAGGGCGAGTAAGCAGTTCTTC,CASSPTGWDRASKQFF
NA,TRBV9,NA,15,TRBJ1-1,TGTGCCAGCAGCGTGACAGAGAAGTCGAACACTGAAGCTTTCTTT,CASSVTEKSNTEAFF
NA,TRBV6-5,TRBD2,15,TRBJ2-7,TGTGCCACCAAAACCGGGACTAGCGGATCCTACGAGCAGTACTTC,CATKTGTSGSYEQYF
once,TRBV4-2,NA,18,TRBJ2-1,TGTGCCAGCAGCCAAGATCGAGCGGGTATGAGCTCCTACAATGAGCAGTTCTTC,CASSQDRAGMSSYNEQFF
once,TRBV28,TRBD1,15,TRBJ1-4,TGTGCCAGCAGCCGTACAGGGGACCCTAATGAAAAACTGTTTTTT,CASSRTGDPNEKLFF
NA,TRBV5-1,TRBD1,14,TRBJ1-4,TGCGCCAGCAAGGCGGGACAGGGATTTGAAAAACTGTTTTTT,CASKAGQGFEKLFF
NA,TRBV5-6,NA,15,TRBJ1-5,TGTGCCAGCAGCTCCAAGGGGGGGCGGGGACAGCCCCAGCATTTT,CASSSKGGRGQPQHF
NA,TRBV29-1,TRBD2,16,TRBJ2-5,TGCAGCGTTGAAGGGTCTAGCGGGAGATACCAAGAGACCCAGTACTTC,CSVEGSSGRYQETQYF
NA,TRBV3-1/TRBV3-2,TRBD1,14,TRBJ2-7,TGTGCCAGCAGCCAAGGGACAGGGGGCGACGAGCAGTACTTC,CASSQGTGGDEQYF
NA,TRBV9,NA,15,TRBJ1-4,TGTGCCAGCAGCGGGCACGGGGCAACTAATGAAAAACTGTTTTTT,CASSGHGATNEKLFF
NA,TRBV6-2/TRBV6-3,NA,16,TRBJ2-7,TGTGCCAGCAGTTACTCTCCGGCGCGGAACTCCTACGAGCAGTACTTC,CASSYSPARNSYEQYF
NA,TRBV3-1/TRBV3-2,TRBD1,14,TRBJ1-1,TGTGCCAGCAGACGACAGGGGATTAGGACTGAAGCTTTCTTT,CASRRQGIRTEAFF
NA,TRBV4-1,TRBD2,15,TRBJ2-5,TGCGCCAGCAGCCAAGGGACTAGCGGGAGTGGGACCCAGTACTTC,CASSQGTSGSGTQYF
NA,TRBV30,TRBD1,15,TRBJ1-3,TGTGCCTGGAGTGTTCAGGGGGTTTATGGAAACACCATATATTTT,CAWSVQGVYGNTIYF
NA,TRBV5-1,NA,14,TRBJ2-2,TGCGCCAGCAGCTTATCAAAGAACACCGGGGAGCTGTTTTTT,CASSLSKNTGELFF
NA,TRBV11-2,NA,15,TRBJ1-2,TGTGCCAGCAGCTTAGATGGTGGGGCGAAGTATGGCTACACCTTC,CASSLDGGAKYGYTF
NA,TRBV12-1,NA,17,TRBJ2-4,TGTGCCAGCAGCTTCCGGGACAGCATACTAGCCAAAAACATTCAGTACTTC,CASSFRDSILAKNIQYF
NA,TRBV5-1,NA,17,TRBJ2-3,TGCGCCAGCAGCTTGCCCCGAGGAAATCCCGCGAGGGATACGCAGTATTTT,CASSLPRGNPARDTQYF
NA,TRBV11-2,NA,14,TRBJ1-5,TGTGCCAGCAGCTTAGGGGCGGGGAATCAGCCCCAGCATTTT,CASSLGAGNQPQHF
NA,TRBV2,NA,16,TRBJ1-4,TGTGCCAGCAGTTATCCGGGGGTGACATATAATGAAAAACTGTTTTTT,CASSYPGVTYNEKLFF
NA,TRBV5-1,NA,16,TRBJ1-6,TGCGCCAGCAGCCCCCAGGGGAAGACCTATAATTCACCCCTCCACTTT,CASSPQGKTYNSPLHF